These T cell receptor beta chains were read from a single sample in a study of blood T cell repertoires in COVID-19. Clones were sequenced by immunoSEQ multiplex PCR, and TCRdb holds only the in-frame ones, with some missing. The data contain 45,000 to 60,000 clones, 80% to 85% of them singletons. Sequenced: peripheral blood. The receptors come from a human donor with acute or convalescent COVID-19. The donor label of this sample is uncertain. Each CDR3 is given with its conserved first and last residue. Each record gives: CDR3 length, clone size, J gene, V gene, D gene, CDR3 protein, CDR3 DNA. A D gene is named only where the DNA matches it firmly. A row's size may be missing; if present it is once, few, many or a size class.

15 few TRBJ1-5 TRBV7-9 NA CASSSGLDSNQPQHF TGTGCCAGCAGCTCGGGACTGGATAGCAATCAGCCCCAGCATTTT
15 NA TRBJ2-3 TRBV3-1/TRBV3-2 NA CASSPGGSNTDTQYF TGTGCCAGCAGCCCTGGCGGCAGCAACACAGATACGCAGTATTTT
14 NA TRBJ2-7 TRBV28 TRBD2 CASRTVGGSYEQYF TGTGCCAGCAGGACGGTCGGGGGGTCCTACGAGCAGTACTTC
17 NA TRBJ2-2 TRBV27 NA CASSPIGVKGVTGELFF TGTGCCAGCAGTCCTATAGGAGTCAAAGGTGTCACCGGGGAGCTGTTTTTT
14 few TRBJ1-6 TRBV7-2 NA CASSLGQINSPLHF TGTGCCAGCAGCTTGGGGCAGATCAATTCACCCCTCCACTTT
18 NA TRBJ1-1 TRBV28 TRBD1 CASSLSPRTGFVNTEAFF TGTGCCAGCAGTTTATCCCCCCGGACAGGGTTTGTGAACACTGAAGCTTTCTTT
13 NA TRBJ2-3 TRBV30 TRBD1 CAWTLNRGDTQYF TGTGCCTGGACCCTGAACAGGGGAGATACGCAGTATTTT
15 NA TRBJ2-1 TRBV7-2 NA CASSSGMGSYNEQFF TGTGCCAGCAGCTCCGGGATGGGCTCCTACAATGAGCAGTTCTTC
13 NA TRBJ1-1 TRBV6-6 NA CASSRVRDTEAFF TGTGCCAGCAGTAGAGTCAGGGACACTGAAGCTTTCTTT
15 NA TRBJ2-7 TRBV9 NA CASSVAMDSPYEQYF TGTGCCAGCAGCGTAGCGATGGACAGCCCCTACGAGCAGTACTTC
15 once TRBJ2-1 TRBV11-2 NA CASSYGVSSYNEQFF TGTGCCAGCAGCTACGGGGTCAGCTCCTACAATGAGCAGTTCTTC
15 NA TRBJ2-7 TRBV27 TRBD2 CASRKRGLAGDEQYF TGTGCCAGCAGGAAAAGGGGACTAGCGGGTGACGAGCAGTACTTC
13 NA TRBJ1-5 TRBV5-1 NA CASRVGENQPQHF TGCGCCAGCCGAGTAGGAGAAAATCAGCCCCAGCATTTT
15 once TRBJ1-4 TRBV10-3 TRBD1 CAISDQTGSNEKLFF TGTGCCATCAGTGACCAGACAGGGTCTAATGAAAAACTGTTTTTT
13 NA TRBJ1-2 TRBV28 NA CASSLRGPYGYTF TGTGCCAGCAGTTTACGTGGTCCCTACGGCTACACCTTC
11 NA TRBJ2-1 TRBV12-3/TRBV12-4 NA CASLGGNEQFF TGTGCCAGCTTGGGAGGCAATGAGCAGTTCTTC
12 NA TRBJ2-7 TRBV14 NA CASSQSGTRQYF TGTGCCAGCAGCCAGTCCGGGACAAGGCAGTACTTC
15 NA TRBJ2-5 TRBV5-4 NA CASSTGQLTQETQYF TGTGCCAGCAGTACGGGACAACTTACCCAAGAGACCCAGTACTTC
12 NA TRBJ2-7 TRBV28 TRBD1 CASSYRQGAQYF TGTGCCAGCAGTTACCGACAGGGGGCGCAGTACTTC
13 once TRBJ1-1 TRBV29-1 NA CSVRGLGNTEAFF TGCAGCGTCCGAGGGTTGGGAAACACTGAAGCTTTCTTT
14 NA TRBJ2-4 TRBV28 TRBD1 CASRTPGQGNIQYF TGTGCCAGCAGGACCCCGGGACAGGGGAACATTCAGTACTTC
17 NA TRBJ2-7 TRBV7-2 NA CASSLAVAGSGPYEQYF TGTGCCAGCAGCTTAGCCGTCGCGGGTTCAGGACCTTACGAGCAGTACTTC
17 NA TRBJ1-1 TRBV19 TRBD1 CASSMGGQGARNTEAFF TGTGCCAGTAGTATGGGGGGTCAGGGGGCCCGGAACACTGAAGCTTTCTTT
14 NA TRBJ1-1 TRBV7-2 NA CASSLDWVAAEAFF TGTGCCAGCAGCTTAGATTGGGTGGCGGCTGAAGCTTTCTTT
14 NA TRBJ1-1 TRBV29-1 NA CSVASPGAGTEAFF TGCAGCGTTGCGAGTCCAGGGGCTGGCACTGAAGCTTTCTTT
14 NA TRBJ1-5 TRBV19 TRBD1 CASIAGTGGQPQHF TGTGCCAGTATAGCCGGGACAGGGGGGCAGCCCCAGCATTTT
15 NA TRBJ2-2 TRBV29-1 NA CSVRPRSANTGELFF TGCAGCGTCAGACCCCGGAGCGCGAACACCGGGGAGCTGTTTTTT
14 NA TRBJ1-2 TRBV18 NA CASSPREMDYGYTF TGTGCCAGCTCACCAAGGGAGATGGACTATGGCTACACCTTC
14 NA TRBJ2-1 TRBV19 TRBD1 CASARQGNYNEQFF TGTGCCAGTGCTCGACAGGGGAACTACAATGAGCAGTTCTTC
16 once TRBJ1-4 TRBV28 TRBD1 CASTSLTGVEYEKLFF TGTGCCAGCACCTCTCTGACAGGGGTTGAGTATGAAAAACTGTTTTTT
15 NA TRBJ2-5 TRBV18 TRBD2 CASSPQSLAGAAQYF TGTGCCAGCTCACCGCAATCCCTAGCGGGGGCGGCCCAGTACTTC
15 NA TRBJ1-5 TRBV2 NA CASSEGWVGDQPQHF TGTGCCAGCAGTGAAGGCTGGGTCGGAGACCAGCCCCAGCATTTT
16 NA TRBJ2-1 TRBV11-3 TRBD1 CASSLGLGQGMNEQFF TGTGCCAGCAGCTTAGGGCTAGGACAGGGGATGAATGAGCAGTTCTTC
16 NA TRBJ2-5 TRBV7-2 TRBD2 CASSFNGGGFPETQYF TGTGCCAGCAGCTTTAACGGGGGAGGGTTTCCAGAGACCCAGTACTTC
14 NA TRBJ1-1 TRBV19 TRBD1 CASSIDRDRSKAFF TGTGCCAGTAGTATAGATCGGGACAGATCTAAAGCTTTCTTT
15 NA TRBJ1-2 TRBV4-1 NA CASSKVLVDSLGYTF TGCGCCAGCAGCAAAGTGCTAGTTGACAGTCTAGGCTACACCTTC
15 NA TRBJ1-5 TRBV27 TRBD1 CASSLGSWTGQPQHF TGTGCCAGCAGTTTAGGATCTTGGACAGGTCAGCCCCAGCATTTT
15 few TRBJ1-3 TRBV10-3 NA CAITSDKSSGNTIYF TGTGCCATCACCTCGGACAAGAGCTCTGGAAACACCATATATTTT
16 few TRBJ2-3 TRBV7-3 NA CASSSQGEASTDTQYF TGTGCCAGCAGCTCCCAGGGGGAGGCTAGCACAGATACGCAGTATTTT
14 NA TRBJ2-7 TRBV6-5 TRBD2 CASKGAGELYEQYF TGTGCCAGCAAGGGAGCGGGAGAGCTCTACGAGCAGTACTTC
16 NA TRBJ2-1 TRBV5-1 NA CASQRGGQSSYNEQFF TGCGCCAGCCAGAGGGGAGGCCAGAGCTCCTACAATGAGCAGTTCTTC